Given below is one T cell receptor (beta chain) in context. Its target is not known. These data are taken from a study of cytomegalovirus exposure and HLA in healthy donors. The V gene end was trimmed by 0 bases and the J gene end by 6 bases; junction bases not matched to a gene: 1. CDR3 size: 13 residues. Germline CDR1 and CDR2: PRHDT and FYEKMQ (reference sequence). The PCR used 60 Vbeta and 13 Jbeta primers. The protocol was immunoSEQ multiplex PCR, while the TCRdb copy is restricted to in-frame clones and leaves out a portion. The table has approximately 40,000 clones, 82% seen once; the top ten hold about 10%. Findings and caveats of the study: The likely explanation for a cluster of highly shared sequence variants was sequencing artifact.

The sequence was collected from a woman aged 18-30 years in good health and CMV-seropositive. Input material: PBMCs. The rearrangement uses TRBV13 and TRBJ2-7, with 8 bases matching TRBD1. Written as DNA, the CDR3 is TGTGCCAGCAGCTTAGGAACAGGGGGCGAGCAGTACTTC. It is translated as CASSLGTGGEQYF.